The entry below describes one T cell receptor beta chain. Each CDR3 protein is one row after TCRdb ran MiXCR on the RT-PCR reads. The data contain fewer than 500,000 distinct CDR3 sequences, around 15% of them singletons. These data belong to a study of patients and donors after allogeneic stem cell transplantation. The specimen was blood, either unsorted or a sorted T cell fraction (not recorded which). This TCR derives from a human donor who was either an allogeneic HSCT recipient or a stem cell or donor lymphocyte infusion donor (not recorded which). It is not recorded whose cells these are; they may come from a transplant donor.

CDR3 in amino acids: CASTPRSGGSNQPQHF. The CDR3 coding sequence is TGTGCCAGCACCCCTCGCTCAGGGGGAAGCAATCAGCCCCAGCATTTT. J is TRBJ1-5 and V is TRBV5-8; 7 bases fit TRBD1. This CDR3 is 16 amino acids long. Germline assignment: CDR1 SGHTS and CDR2 YDEGEE. V was clipped by 6 bases and J by 1 base; unmatched bases: 10.